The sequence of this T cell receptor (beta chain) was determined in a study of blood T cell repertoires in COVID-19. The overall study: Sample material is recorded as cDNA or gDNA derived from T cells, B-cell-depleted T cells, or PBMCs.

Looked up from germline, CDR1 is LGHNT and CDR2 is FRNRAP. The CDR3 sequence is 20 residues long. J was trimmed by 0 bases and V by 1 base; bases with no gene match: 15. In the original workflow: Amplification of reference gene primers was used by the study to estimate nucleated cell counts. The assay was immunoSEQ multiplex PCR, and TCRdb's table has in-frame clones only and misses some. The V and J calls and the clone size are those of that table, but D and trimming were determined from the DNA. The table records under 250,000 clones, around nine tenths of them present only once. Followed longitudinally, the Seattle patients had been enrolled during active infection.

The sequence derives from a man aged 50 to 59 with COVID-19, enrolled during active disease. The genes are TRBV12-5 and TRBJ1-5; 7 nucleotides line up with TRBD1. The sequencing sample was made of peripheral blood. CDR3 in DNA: TGTGCTAGTGGTTTGGCACAGGGGAGTCTCAGGCCGTATAGCAATCAGCCCCAGCATTTT. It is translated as CASGLAQGSLRPYSNQPQHF.